The 16 T cell receptor beta chains presented below share a single source sample, sequenced in a study of blood T cell repertoires in COVID-19. Method: immunoSEQ multiplex PCR; TCRdb's copy keeps in-frame clones and lacks some. The profile covers approximately 190,000 clones, with about 86% appearing a single time and approximately 15% taken by the ten largest. The sample was peripheral blood. These receptor sequences come from a man aged 25 to 45 with active or convalescent COVID-19.

The chain couples TRBV7-2 to TRBJ2-7, with a tentative D call TRBD2 (5 bases). The germline V gene encodes CDR1 SGHTA and CDR2 FQGNSA. V gave up 5 bases and J gave up 4 bases, with 15 bases separating them. The CDR3 has 14 amino acids. As DNA, the CDR3 is TGTGCCAGCAGCCCGAGGGCGCTTTCTTACGAGCAGTACTTC. Translated: CASSPRALSYEQYF.

The chain employs TRBV5-1 and TRBJ1-4; D is uncertain. This CDR3 is built from 18 residues. The germline V gene encodes CDR1 SGHRS and CDR2 YFSETQ. Trimming cost V 3 bases and J 8 bases, with 26 bases left between them. The CDR3 bases are TGCGCCAGCAGCTCAGTCCCGGGAGCGGAAGAAGCCGACGAAAAACTGTTTTTT. Amino acid sequence: CASSSVPGAEEADEKLFF.

The chain has TRBV6-5 and TRBJ1-6, with D possibly matching TRBD1 (5 bases). Deletions cut 8 bases from V and 4 bases from J, with 9 bases between. CDR1 and CDR2 (germline): MNHEY, SVGAGI. The CDR3 extends over 13 amino acids. As DNA, the CDR3 is TGTGCCAGCCAGGCAGGGTATAATTCACCCCTCCACTTT. It encodes CASQAGYNSPLHF.

This chain links TRBV2 with TRBJ2-1, with D perhaps TRBD2 (5 bases). With 10 bases removed from V and 9 bases from J, the gap between germline ends came to 16 bases. This CDR3 is 12 amino acids long. The germline gives CDR1 SNHLY, CDR2 FYNNEI. DNA of the CDR3: TGTGCCACCAGACTACGAGGTACTGAGCAGTTCTTC. Protein sequence: CATRLRGTEQFF. Filled out from reference TRBV2 and TRBJ2-1, the complete variable domain reads EPEVTQTPSHQVTQMGQEVILRCVPISNHLYFYWYRQILGQKVEFLVSFYNNEISEKSEIFDDQFSVERPDGSNFTLKIRSTKLEDSAMYFCATRLRGTEQFFGPGTRLTVL.

The chain combines TRBV18 with TRBJ1-5; 8 bases match TRBD1. The CDR3 is made up of 15 amino acids. Trimming at V came to 4 bases and at J to 3 bases, leaving 5 bases not matched to a gene. CDR1 and CDR2 from the germline V gene are KGHSH and LQKENI. The CDR3 coding sequence is TGTGCCAGCTCACTGGGGACAGGCCTCAATCAGCCCCAGCATTTT. This sequence encodes CASSLGTGLNQPQHF.

V gene TRBV27 combines with J gene TRBJ2-7, with 9 bases aligning to TRBD2. Germline V gives CDR1 MNHEY, CDR2 SMNVEV (reference sequence). After removal of 7 bases from V and 3 bases from J, the junction contained 19 bases not matched to a gene. This CDR3 has 18 amino acids. CDR3 nucleotide sequence: TGTGCCAGCACTTCGCGGCGGCGGGGGGGAAGCGACGACTACGAGCAGTACTTC. Amino acids: CASTSRRRGGSDDYEQYF.

The chain is built from TRBV27 and TRBJ1-3; possible D gene TRBD1, 5 bases. V lost 6 bases to trimming and J lost 2 bases, with 14 bases between them. Germline CDR1 is MNHEY and CDR2 is SMNVEV (reference sequence). This CDR3 is 15 amino acids long. CDR3 protein: CASRRGLSAGNTIYF. The DNA for the CDR3 is TGTGCCAGCAGGAGGGGACTGTCTGCTGGAAACACCATATATTTT.

The V call is TRBV10-1, the J call TRBJ1-3; 9 positions agree with TRBD1. The CDR3 has 18 amino acids. Unmatched junction bases numbered 11, after V lost 3 bases and J lost 2 bases. The V gene's germline CDR1 is WNHNN and CDR2 SYGVQD (reference sequence). CDR3 protein: CASSDDRTGEIAGNTIYF. In nucleotides, the CDR3 is TGCGCCAGCAGTGACGACCGGACAGGGGAAATAGCTGGAAACACCATATATTTT.

The chain joins TRBV11-2 to TRBJ1-6; 9 bases map to TRBD1. J lost 9 bases, V lost 2 bases, and 5 bases had no gene match. Germline CDR1 is SGHAT and CDR2 is FQNNGV. The CDR3 spans 15 residues. CDR3 sequence: CASSLSGQGISPLHF. The CDR3 bases are TGTGCCAGCAGCTTATCGGGACAGGGTATTTCACCCCTCCACTTT. Full variable domain (missing parts from reference TRBV11-2 and TRBJ1-6): EAGVAQSPRYKIIEKRQSVAFWCNPISGHATLYWYQQILGQGPKLLIQFQNNGVVDDSQLPKDRFSAERLKGVDSTLKIQPAKLEDSAVYLCASSLSGQGISPLHFGNGTRLTVT.

The chain combines TRBV10-3 with TRBJ2-2, with 13 bases fitting TRBD2. V dropped 4 bases and J dropped 2; count of bases not matched to a gene: 10. The CDR3 contains 19 residues. Germline assignment: CDR1 ENHRY and CDR2 SYGVKD. The CDR3 region is CAISGFSGTSGTNTGELFF. The CDR3 nucleotides are TGTGCCATCAGTGGATTTTCGGGGACTAGCGGGACAAACACCGGGGAGCTGTTTTTT.

CDR3 protein: CASSLPSGTQETQYF. The CDR3 nucleotides are TGTGCCAGCAGCTTACCGAGCGGGACCCAAGAGACCCAGTACTTC. This chain joins TRBV7-2 and TRBJ2-5, with 7 bases that match TRBD2. The CDR3 has 15 amino acids. The germline CDR1 and CDR2 sequences are SGHTA and FQGNSA. J was trimmed by 1 base and V by 2 bases; bases with no gene match: 4.

The chain combines TRBV7-9 with TRBJ1-5; D remains unclear. The CDR3 totals 13 residues. Trimming removed 3 bases at V and 5 bases at J, with 8 bases between. Germline values: CDR1 SEHNR, CDR2 FQNEAQ (reference sequence). The CDR3 spells CASSLAPDQPQHF. The CDR3 coding sequence is TGTGCCAGCAGCTTGGCACCCGATCAGCCCCAGCATTTT.

The CDR3: CASSQDRVGGSYNEQFF. DNA of the CDR3: TGCGCCAGCAGCCAAGATAGGGTGGGCGGGTCCTACAATGAGCAGTTCTTC. The gene calls are TRBV4-3 and TRBJ2-1; possibly TRBD2 for D (5 bases). Germline V lookup: CDR1 LGHNA, CDR2 YSLEER. The length of the CDR3 is 17 residues. Between the trimmed V and J ends, which lost 0 bases and 1 base, there was a span of 13 bases.

V gene TRBV5-1 combines with J gene TRBJ1-2; weak D call: TRBD1 (6 bases). The CDR3 loop spans 16 amino acids. The V end lost 4 bases, the J end lost 1 base, and 17 bases lay between the germline ends. CDR1 and CDR2 (germline): SGHRS, YFSETQ. Here the CDR3 DNA reads TGCGCCAGCAGCCCTACCCCACAGGGTGGTAACTATGGCTACACCTTC. Its translation is CASSPTPQGGNYGYTF.

The chain uses TRBV10-3 and TRBJ1-5; 8 bases line up with TRBD1. Germline CDR1 is ENHRY and CDR2 is SYGVKD. Losses at the gene ends were 10 bases for V and 3 bases for J; bases not matched to a gene: 5. The CDR3 has 13 residues. The CDR3 here is CATRTGYNQPQHF. CDR3 bases: TGTGCCACGCGGACAGGGTACAATCAGCCCCAGCATTTT.

V usage is TRBV3-1 (or the pseudogene TRBV3-2) and J usage is TRBJ2-7; D is unclear. The CDR3 contains 13 residues. Trimming took 1 base from V and 7 from J, leaving 11 bases between them. Germline CDR1 and CDR2: LGHDT and YNNKEL (reference sequence). CDR3 sequence reads: CASSQVRYREQYF. The CDR3 region has the DNA TGTGCCAGCAGCCAAGTCAGGTATAGGGAGCAGTACTTC.